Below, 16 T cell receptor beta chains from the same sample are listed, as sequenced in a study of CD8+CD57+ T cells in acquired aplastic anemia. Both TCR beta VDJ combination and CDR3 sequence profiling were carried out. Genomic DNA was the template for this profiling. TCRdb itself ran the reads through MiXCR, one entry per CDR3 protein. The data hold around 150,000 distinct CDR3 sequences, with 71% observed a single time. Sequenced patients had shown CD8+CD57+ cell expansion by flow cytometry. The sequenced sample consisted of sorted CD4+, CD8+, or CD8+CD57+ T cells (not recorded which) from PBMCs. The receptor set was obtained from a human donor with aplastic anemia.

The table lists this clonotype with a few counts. CDR3 sequence (DNA): TGCAGTGCTAGCTTGGGACAGGGGCAAGCAAACTATGGCTACACCTTC. Residues: CSASLGQGQANYGYTF. This chain links TRBV20-1 with TRBJ1-2; 10 nucleotides align to TRBD1. Trimming removed 3 bases from V and 2 bases from J; junction bases left unmatched: 9. CDR1 and CDR2 (germline): DFQATT, SNEGSKA (reference sequence). The CDR3 extends over 16 amino acids.

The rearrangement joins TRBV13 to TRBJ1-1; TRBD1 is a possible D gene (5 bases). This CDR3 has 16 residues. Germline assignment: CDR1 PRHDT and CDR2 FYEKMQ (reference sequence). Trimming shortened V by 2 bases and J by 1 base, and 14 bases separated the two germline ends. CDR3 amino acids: CASSLYAGTENTEAFF. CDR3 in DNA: TGTGCCAGCAGCTTATATGCCGGGACGGAGAACACTGAAGCTTTCTTT. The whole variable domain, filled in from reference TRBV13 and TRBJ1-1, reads AAGVIQSPRHLIKEKRETATLKCYPIPRHDTVYWYQQGPGQDPQFLISFYEKMQSDKGSIPDRFSAQQFSDYHSELNMSSLELGDSALYFCASSLYAGTENTEAFFGQGTRLTVV.

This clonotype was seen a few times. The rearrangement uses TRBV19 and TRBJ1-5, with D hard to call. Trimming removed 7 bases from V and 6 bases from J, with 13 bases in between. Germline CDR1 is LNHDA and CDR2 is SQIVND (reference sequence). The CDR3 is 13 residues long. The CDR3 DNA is TGTGCCAGTAAGTTCAGTGGAGGTCAGCCCCAGCATTTT. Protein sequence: CASKFSGGQPQHF.

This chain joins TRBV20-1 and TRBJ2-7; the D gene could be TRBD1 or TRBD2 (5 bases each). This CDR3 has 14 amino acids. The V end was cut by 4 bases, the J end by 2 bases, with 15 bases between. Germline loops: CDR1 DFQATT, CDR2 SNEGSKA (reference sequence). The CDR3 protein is CSATDGREPYEQYF. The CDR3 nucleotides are TGCAGTGCTACGGACGGCAGGGAGCCCTACGAGCAGTACTTC.

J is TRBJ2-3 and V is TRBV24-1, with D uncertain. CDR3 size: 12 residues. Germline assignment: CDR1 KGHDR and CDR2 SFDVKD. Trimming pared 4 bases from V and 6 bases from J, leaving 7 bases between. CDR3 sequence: CATSDYADTQYF. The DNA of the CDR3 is TGTGCCACCAGTGACTATGCGGATACGCAGTATTTT.

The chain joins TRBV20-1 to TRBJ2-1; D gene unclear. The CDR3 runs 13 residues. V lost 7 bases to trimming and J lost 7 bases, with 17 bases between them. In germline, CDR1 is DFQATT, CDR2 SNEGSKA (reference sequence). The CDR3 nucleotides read TGCAGTGAGGCTAGGCCGGGTTTAAATGAGCAGTTCTTC. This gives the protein CSEARPGLNEQFF.

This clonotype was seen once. The CDR3 is CASSYSDNLSPLHF. CDR3 DNA sequence: TGTGCCAGCAGTTACAGTGACAACCTGTCACCCCTCCACTTT. The rearrangement uses TRBV6-5 and TRBJ1-6; D uncertain. CDR1 is MNHEY and CDR2 is SVGAGI in the germline V gene. This CDR3 comprises 14 residues. Trimming shortened V by 2 bases and J by 10 bases, and 12 bases separated the two germline ends.

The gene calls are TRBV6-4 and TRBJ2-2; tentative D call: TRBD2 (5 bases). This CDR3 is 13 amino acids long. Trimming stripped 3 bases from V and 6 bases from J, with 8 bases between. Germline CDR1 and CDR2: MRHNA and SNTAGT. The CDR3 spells CASSEREAGELFF. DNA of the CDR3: TGTGCCAGCAGTGAGAGGGAAGCCGGGGAGCTGTTTTTT.

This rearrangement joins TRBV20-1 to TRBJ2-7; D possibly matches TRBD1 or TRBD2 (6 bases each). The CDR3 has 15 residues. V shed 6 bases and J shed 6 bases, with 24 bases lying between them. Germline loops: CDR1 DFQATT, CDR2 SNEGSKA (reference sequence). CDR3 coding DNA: TGCAGTGCGCAATTGGGATTAAACGGGGGCCTCGAGCAGTACTTC. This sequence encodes CSAQLGLNGGLEQYF.

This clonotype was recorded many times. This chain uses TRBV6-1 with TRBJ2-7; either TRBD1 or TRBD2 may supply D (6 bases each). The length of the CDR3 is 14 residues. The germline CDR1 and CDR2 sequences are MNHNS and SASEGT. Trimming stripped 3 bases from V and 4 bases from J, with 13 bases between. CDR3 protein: CASSDRGPPYEQYF. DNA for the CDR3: TGTGCCAGCAGTGATCGGGGGCCACCTTACGAGCAGTACTTC.

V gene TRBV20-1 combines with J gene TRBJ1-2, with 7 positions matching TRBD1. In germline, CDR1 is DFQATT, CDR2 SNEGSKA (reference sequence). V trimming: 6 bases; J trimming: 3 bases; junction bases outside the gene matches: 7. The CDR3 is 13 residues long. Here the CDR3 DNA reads TGCAGTGCCAATAATGACAGGGACTATGGCTACACCTTC. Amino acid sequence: CSANNDRDYGYTF.

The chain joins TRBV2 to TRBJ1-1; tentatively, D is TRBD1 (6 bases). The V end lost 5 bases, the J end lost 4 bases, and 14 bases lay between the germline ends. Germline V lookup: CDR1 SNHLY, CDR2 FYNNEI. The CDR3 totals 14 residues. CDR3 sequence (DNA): TGTGCCAGCAGTTACTCACGGACAGCCACTGAAGCTTTCTTT. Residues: CASSYSRTATEAFF.

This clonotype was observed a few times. CDR3 bases: TGTGCCAGCAGCGATCGACAGGGGGCAGGATCACCCCTCCACTTT. Its translation: CASSDRQGAGSPLHF. J is TRBJ1-6 and V is TRBV7-6; 10 bases agree with TRBD1. This CDR3 is 15 amino acids long. The ends lost 5 bases at V and 10 bases at J; junction bases unmatched: 8. CDR1 SGHVS and CDR2 FNYEAQ come from the germline V gene.

CDR3 residues: CASSVAVPPYEQYF. The CDR3 nucleotides are TGTGCCAGCAGTGTGGCAGTTCCACCCTACGAGCAGTACTTC. The V gene is TRBV2, the J gene TRBJ2-7; no clear D. V lost 4 bases to trimming and J lost 2 bases, with 12 bases between them. The CDR3 sequence is 14 residues long. CDR1 and CDR2 (germline): SNHLY, FYNNEI.

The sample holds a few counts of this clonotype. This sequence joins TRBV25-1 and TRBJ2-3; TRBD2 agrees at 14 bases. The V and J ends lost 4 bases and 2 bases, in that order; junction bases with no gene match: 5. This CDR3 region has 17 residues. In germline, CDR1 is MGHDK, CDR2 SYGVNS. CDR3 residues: CASSVGTSGSLTDTQYF. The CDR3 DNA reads TGTGCCAGCAGTGTGGGGACTAGCGGGAGTCTCACAGATACGCAGTATTTT.

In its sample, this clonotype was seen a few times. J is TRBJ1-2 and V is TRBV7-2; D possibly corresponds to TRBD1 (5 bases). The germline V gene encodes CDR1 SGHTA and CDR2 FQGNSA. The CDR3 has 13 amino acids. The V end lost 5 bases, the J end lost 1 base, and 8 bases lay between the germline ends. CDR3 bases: TGTGCCAGCAGCCCCGACAGTAACTATGGCTACACCTTC. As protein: CASSPDSNYGYTF.